Presented here are 27 T cell receptor beta chains from one specimen sequenced in a study of blood T cell repertoires in COVID-19. The assay was immunoSEQ multiplex PCR, and TCRdb's table has in-frame clones only and misses some. The sample lists about 130,000 clones, around four fifths occurring once. Sample: PBMCs or T cells enriched from blood (not recorded which). Every receptor here comes from a woman between 45 and 65 years old who had recovered from COVID-19.

The chain carries TRBV2 and TRBJ2-1; D not certain. The CDR3 runs 10 residues. CDR1 and CDR2 from the germline V gene are SNHLY and FYNNEI. The V end lost 6 bases, the J end lost 9 bases, and 6 bases lay between the germline ends. CDR3 protein: CASSGGEQFF. Here the CDR3 DNA reads TGTGCCAGCAGCGGTGGTGAGCAGTTCTTC.

At least ten counts were recorded for this clone. V is TRBV4-1 and J is TRBJ1-5, with 7 positions matching TRBD1. Trimming removed 2 bases from V and 7 bases from J; junction bases left unmatched: 8. The CDR3 runs to 15 residues. Germline CDR1 reads MGHRA; CDR2 reads YSYEKL. The CDR3 reads CASSQTRQGGQPQHF. CDR3 coding DNA: TGCGCCAGCAGCCAAACGCGACAGGGTGGGCAGCCCCAGCATTTT.

This rearrangement joins TRBV29-1 to TRBJ1-3; the D gene is possibly TRBD1 (6 bases). This CDR3 is 15 amino acids long. With 5 bases removed from V and 0 bases from J, the gap between germline ends came to 14 bases. Per germline, CDR1 SQVTM and CDR2 ANQGSEA. The CDR3 here is CSVQRQESSGNTIYF. CDR3 coding DNA: TGCAGCGTTCAAAGACAGGAGAGCTCTGGAAACACCATATATTTT. Supplemented by reference TRBV29-1 and TRBJ1-3, the full variable domain reads SAVISQKPSRDICQRGTSLTIQCQVDSQVTMMFWYRQQPGQSLTLIATANQGSEATYESGFVIDKFPISRPNLTFSTLTVSNMSPEDSSIYLCSVQRQESSGNTIYFGEGSWLTVV.

J is TRBJ1-2 and V is TRBV3-1 (or the pseudogene TRBV3-2); 8 bases agree with TRBD1. Trimming cost V 3 bases and J 0 bases; bases outside gene matches: 12. This CDR3 spans 18 amino acids. Looked up from germline, CDR1 is LGHDT and CDR2 is YNNKEL (reference sequence). CDR3: CASSHPRGQARANYGYTF. CDR3 in DNA: TGTGCCAGCAGCCACCCCCGGGGACAGGCTCGAGCTAACTATGGCTACACCTTC.

The chain recombines TRBV2 with TRBJ1-3; 7 nucleotides agree with TRBD1. Germline values: CDR1 SNHLY, CDR2 FYNNEI. V trimming: 9 bases; J trimming: 2 bases; junction bases outside the gene matches: 7. The CDR3 spans 14 residues. In DNA, the CDR3 is TGTGCCAGGAGAACAGGGGCGACTGGAAACACCATATATTTT. It is translated as CARRTGATGNTIYF. Drawing the rest from reference TRBV2 and TRBJ1-3, the complete variable domain is EPEVTQTPSHQVTQMGQEVILRCVPISNHLYFYWYRQILGQKVEFLVSFYNNEISEKSEIFDDQFSVERPDGSNFTLKIRSTKLEDSAMYFCARRTGATGNTIYFGEGSWLTVV.

The rearrangement uses TRBV5-1 and TRBJ2-5; the D gene is possibly TRBD2 (7 bases). Germline CDR1 SGHRS, CDR2 YFSETQ. The CDR3 has 15 residues. V was clipped by 4 bases and J by 5 bases, with 18 bases between them. CDR3 DNA sequence: TGCGCCAGCAGCCCCGGGGGGCCCGCAATGGAGACCCAGTACTTC. Translation gives CASSPGGPAMETQYF. Combining the CDR3 with reference TRBV5-1 and TRBJ2-5 gives the whole variable domain KAGVTQTPRYLIKTRGQQVTLSCSPISGHRSVSWYQQTPGQGLQFLFEYFSETQRNKGNFPGRFSGRQFSNSRSEMNVSTLELGDSALYLCASSPGGPAMETQYFGPGTRLLVL.

The rearrangement uses TRBV6-6 and TRBJ2-7, with 11 bases that match TRBD1. Germline assignment: CDR1 MNHNY and CDR2 SVGAGI (reference sequence). V lost 6 bases to trimming and J lost 3 bases; unmatched junction nucleotides: 7. This CDR3 contains 15 residues. CDR3 DNA sequence: TGTGCCAGCAGCCTCGGGACAGGGGGTTTCTACGAGCAGTACTTC. Protein sequence: CASSLGTGGFYEQYF.

The rearrangement uses TRBV27 and TRBJ2-2; 9 bases align to TRBD2. Germline CDR1 and CDR2: MNHEY and SMNVEV (reference sequence). After removal of 2 bases from V and 2 bases from J, the junction contained 6 bases not matched to a gene. This CDR3 region has 17 residues. The CDR3 DNA follows: TGTGCCAGCAGTTTAGAGCGGGGGGCTTACAACACCGGGGAGCTGTTTTTT. This gives the protein CASSLERGAYNTGELFF.

The V call is TRBV3-1 (or the pseudogene TRBV3-2), the J call TRBJ2-2; no clear D. The germline gives CDR1 LGHDT, CDR2 YNNKEL (reference sequence). CDR3 length equals 12 residues. Between the trimmed V and J ends, which lost 4 bases and 8 bases, there was a span of 8 bases. CDR3 amino acids: CASSPLGGELFF. In DNA form, the CDR3 reads TGTGCCAGCAGCCCCCTCGGGGGGGAGCTGTTTTTT.

V usage is TRBV5-1 and J usage is TRBJ2-3, with 7 nucleotides matching TRBD1. Trimming removed 4 bases from V and 2 bases from J; junction bases left unmatched: 7. CDR1 and CDR2 from the germline V gene are SGHRS and YFSETQ. This CDR3 spans 15 amino acids. In DNA, the CDR3 is TGCGCCAGCAGCACCACAGGGGCGGTCACAGATACGCAGTATTTT. Amino acid sequence: CASSTTGAVTDTQYF.

V gene TRBV6-5 combines with J gene TRBJ1-4; D gene unclear. The germline gives CDR1 MNHEY, CDR2 SVGAGI. Trimming cost V 6 bases and J 4 bases, with 12 bases left between them. CDR3 length: 14 residues. The CDR3 here is CASRVTGINEKLFF. The CDR3 DNA follows: TGTGCCAGCAGGGTCACCGGTATTAATGAAAAACTGTTTTTT.

This sequence joins TRBV7-9 and TRBJ1-1; 10 bases match TRBD1. Per germline, CDR1 SEHNR and CDR2 FQNEAQ (reference sequence). The CDR3 length is 14 residues. V lost 5 bases and J lost 5; bases outside the gene matches: 5. The CDR3 loop is CASSQGQGRTEAFF. CDR3 in DNA: TGTGCCAGCAGCCAGGGACAGGGGAGGACTGAAGCTTTCTTT.

The gene calls are TRBV30 and TRBJ1-1; no clear D. From germline, CDR1 is GTSNPN and CDR2 SVGIG (reference sequence). This CDR3 has 13 residues. V lost 3 bases to trimming and J lost 2 bases, with 10 bases between them. CDR3 nucleotides: TGTGCCTGGAGGTGGGGAGGAAACACTGAAGCTTTCTTT. This encodes CAWRWGGNTEAFF.

V is TRBV5-1 and J is TRBJ1-4; 7 bases map to TRBD1. The V gene's germline CDR1 is SGHRS and CDR2 YFSETQ. The V and J ends lost 5 bases and 1 base, in that order; junction bases with no gene match: 2. The CDR3 covers 14 residues. The CDR3 sequence: CASRRQGTNEKLFF. The CDR3 bases are TGCGCCAGCAGGCGACAGGGAACTAATGAAAAACTGTTTTTT.

CDR3 DNA sequence: TGCGCCAGCAGCCAAGAACTTTGGACAGGGAGCACTGAAGCTTTCTTT. Protein sequence: CASSQELWTGSTEAFF. The chain combines TRBV4-1 with TRBJ1-1, with TRBD1 matching 8 bases. V lost 0 bases, J lost 4 bases, and 7 bases stayed unmatched. CDR1 and CDR2 (germline): MGHRA, YSYEKL. The CDR3 contains 16 residues.

The rearrangement joins TRBV11-2 to TRBJ2-2, with 7 bases that match TRBD2. This CDR3 contains 15 residues. CDR1 SGHAT and CDR2 FQNNGV come from the germline V gene. Trimming took 5 bases from V and 0 from J; bases not matched to a gene: 3. The DNA for the CDR3 is TGTGCCAGCAGCCCGGGACTACCGAACACCGGGGAGCTGTTTTTT. Translating it yields CASSPGLPNTGELFF.

The sample holds one count of this clone. The rearrangement links TRBV6-5 to TRBJ2-2; no clear D gene. The CDR3 totals 13 residues. Deletions cut 6 bases from V and 0 bases from J, with 5 bases between. From germline, CDR1 is MNHEY and CDR2 SVGAGI. The CDR3 DNA reads TGTGCCAGCAGCGAGACGAACACCGGGGAGCTGTTTTTT. Translating gives CASSETNTGELFF.

The chain joins TRBV19 to TRBJ1-1, with TRBD1 identical over 9 bases. The junction had 12 bases not matched to a gene; V was cut back by 10 bases and J by 0 bases. Looked up from germline, CDR1 is LNHDA and CDR2 is SQIVND (reference sequence). The CDR3 has 16 residues. CDR3 sequence reads: CATSPRDRAMNTEAFF. CDR3 sequence (DNA): TGTGCCACATCTCCCCGGGACAGGGCCATGAACACTGAAGCTTTCTTT.

This clone was seen more than once but under ten times. The V and J genes are TRBV10-3 and TRBJ2-2, with D tentatively TRBD1 (6 bases). Per germline, CDR1 ENHRY and CDR2 SYGVKD. The CDR3 totals 13 residues. Trimming shortened V by 11 bases and J by 4 bases, and 14 bases separated the two germline ends. For the CDR3, the DNA is TGTGCCTCAAGACAGGACACCACCGGGGAGCTGTTTTTT. Protein product: CASRQDTTGELFF.

The chain combines TRBV25-1 with TRBJ1-2; D unresolved. Germline CDR1 and CDR2: MGHDK and SYGVNS. CDR3 size: 15 residues. V lost 2 bases and J lost 6, with 16 bases in between. The CDR3 reads CASSEDPALGHGYTF. For the CDR3, the DNA is TGTGCCAGCAGTGAAGACCCAGCCCTAGGTCATGGCTACACCTTC.

This chain joins TRBV28 and TRBJ1-1; D is undetermined. V lost 7 bases to trimming and J lost 2 bases, with 8 bases between them. Germline assignment: CDR1 MDHEN and CDR2 SYDVKM. The CDR3 loop spans 12 amino acids. The CDR3, as DNA: TGTGCCAGCAATGGGCCCAACACTGAAGCTTTCTTT. Amino acids: CASNGPNTEAFF.

The V call is TRBV28, the J call TRBJ1-1, with D uncertain. The V gene lost 2 bases and the J gene lost 9 bases, with 7 bases spanning the gap. This CDR3 region has 11 residues. CDR1 is MDHEN, CDR2 SYDVKM, per germline. CDR3 amino acids: CASSLRVQAFF. The CDR3 nucleotides read TGTGCCAGCAGTTTACGTGTCCAAGCTTTCTTT.

This clone was recorded once. The V call is TRBV19, the J call TRBJ2-2; 10 nucleotides match TRBD2. Germline trimming cut 0 bases from V and 2 bases from J; bases unmatched to any gene: 15. Germline V CDR1 and CDR2: LNHDA, SQIVND (reference sequence). CDR3 size: 21 residues. The CDR3 protein is CASSIDFGIIRTSGNTGELFF. CDR3 DNA sequence: TGTGCCAGTAGTATAGATTTTGGGATTATCAGGACTAGCGGAAACACCGGGGAGCTGTTTTTT.

The J gene is TRBJ2-1, the V gene TRBV9; D is perhaps TRBD2 (6 bases). The CDR3 runs to 16 residues. From germline, CDR1 is SGDLS and CDR2 YYNGEE. Deletions cut 4 bases from V and 3 bases from J, with 17 bases between. The CDR3 spells CASSPLPGLIYNEQFF. The CDR3 coding sequence is TGTGCCAGCAGCCCCCTCCCGGGACTGATCTACAATGAGCAGTTCTTC.

V and J are TRBV7-2 and TRBJ1-5, with a possible D match to TRBD1 (6 bases). Germline-derived CDR1 and CDR2 are SGHTA and FQGNSA. V lost 2 bases to trimming and J lost 3 bases, with 17 bases between them. The CDR3 is 17 residues long. CDR3 nucleotides: TGTGCCAGCAGCTTAAGGCCCACAGGGTGGGACAATCAGCCCCAGCATTTT. It is translated as CASSLRPTGWDNQPQHF.

The rearrangement uses TRBV28 and TRBJ1-4; tentative D call: TRBD1 (6 bases). CDR1 and CDR2 (germline): MDHEN, SYDVKM. This CDR3 has 13 amino acids. DNA for the CDR3: TGTGCTGCCTGGGGGCCGCATAATGAAAAACTGTTTTTT. This sequence encodes CAAWGPHNEKLFF.

This clone was seen only a few times. The CDR3 loop reads CASSLVGGASVSPLHF. The DNA for the CDR3 is TGTGCCAGCAGCTTAGTTGGTGGGGCTAGCGTTTCACCCCTCCACTTT. The gene calls are TRBV7-6 and TRBJ1-6; tentative D call: TRBD1 (5 bases). Trimming cost V 1 base and J 9 bases, with 16 bases left between them. The CDR3 runs 16 residues. CDR1 and CDR2 (germline): SGHVS, FNYEAQ.